A single sample gave rise to the 10 T cell receptor beta chains below, sequenced in a study of regulatory T cells in long-lasting Graves disease. Time point of the sample: persistent/refractory GD, antithyroid drugs over 5 years with positive TRAb. With RNA extracted from PBMCs as input, the TCR library was made. Researchers made TCR beta libraries by using iRepertoire HTBI primers and running Arm-PCR on CDR3 regions. TCRdb called the multiplex PCR reads again in MiXCR, with one record for every CDR3 protein. The sample lists roughly 470,000 distinct CDR3 sequences; under 25% were seen once. The sample here was peripheral blood mononuclear cells (PBMCs), taken when the disease was refractory, from a patient treated with antithyroid drugs. Every receptor here comes from a female donor with Graves disease.

This clonotype has a count of ten or more. The chain has TRBV7-3 and TRBJ1-2; possibly TRBD1 for D (6 bases). Germline CDR1 reads SGHTA; CDR2 reads FQGTGA. CDR3 length equals 15 residues. V was pared by 5 bases and J by 6 bases, with 19 bases between. CDR3 loop: CASSPAPGHKDGYTF. CDR3 DNA: TGTGCCAGCAGCCCGGCACCGGGACACAAGGATGGCTACACCTTC. The full variable domain, in which reference TRBV7-3 and TRBJ1-2 provide the parts outside the CDR3, is GAGVSQTPSNKVTEKGKYVELRCDPISGHTALYWYRQSLGQGPEFLIYFQGTGAADDSGLPNDRFFAVRPEGSVSTLKIQRTERGDSAVYLCASSPAPGHKDGYTFGSGTRLTVV.

This clonotype appeared many times. The chain couples TRBV10-2 to TRBJ2-5, with TRBD2 matching 7 bases. Germline V gives CDR1 WSHSY, CDR2 SAAADI. V was clipped by 0 bases and J by 3 bases; unmatched bases: 7. The CDR3 runs to 16 residues. The CDR3: CASSESGRREKETQYF. CDR3 coding DNA: TGCGCCAGCAGTGAGTCGGGCAGGCGGGAGAAAGAGACCCAGTACTTC.

In its sample, this clonotype was seen many times. This chain links TRBV6-1 with TRBJ2-2; D uncertain. This CDR3 spans 12 amino acids. The germline V gene has CDR1 MNHNS and CDR2 SASEGT. The V end was cut by 7 bases, the J end by 5 bases, with 8 bases between. In DNA, the CDR3 is TGTGCCAGCAAGGTGGATACCGGGGAGCTGTTTTTT. Amino acids: CASKVDTGELFF.

The V and J genes are TRBV29-1 and TRBJ1-1; tentatively, D is TRBD1 (5 bases). This CDR3 region has 13 residues. Trimming cost V 7 bases and J 3 bases, with 15 bases left between them. Germline CDR1 SQVTM, CDR2 ANQGSEA. The DNA for the CDR3 is TGCAGCGGATCCAGGGTTTGGTACACTGAAGCTTTCTTT. It encodes CSGSRVWYTEAFF.

Ten or more counts support this clonotype. The chain links TRBV7-9 to TRBJ2-7; D may be TRBD2 (5 bases). CDR3 length: 16 residues. Looked up from germline, CDR1 is SEHNR and CDR2 is FQNEAQ (reference sequence). V gave up 3 bases and J gave up 5 bases, with 20 bases separating them. CDR3 amino acids: CASSFRSKRIPNEQYF. As DNA, the CDR3 is TGTGCCAGCAGCTTTCGTAGTAAGCGGATCCCCAACGAGCAGTACTTC. The variable domain in full, with the rest retrieved from reference TRBV7-9 and TRBJ2-7, is DTGVSQNPRHKITKRGQNVTFRCDPISEHNRLYWYRQTLGQGPEFLTYFQNEAQLEKSRLLSDRFSAERPKGSFSTLEIQRTEQGDSAMYLCASSFRSKRIPNEQYFGPGTRLTVT.

This clonotype has just a few counts. Germline and junction disagree at one end, which may indicate a read error. The chain has TRBV9 and TRBJ1-1, with 9 bases lining up with TRBD1. CDR1 is SGDLS and CDR2 is YYNGEE in the germline V gene. The CDR3 is 13 amino acids. The CDR3 region is CASSVEWDREPTF. The CDR3, as DNA: TGTGCCAGCAGCGTAGAGTGGGACAGGGAGCCTACGTTT.

Comments on this clonotype: This likely stems from a read error, as it lies one base from a far larger clone. This chain joins TRBV7-2 and TRBJ1-1; no reliable D call. Germline V gene sequence: CDR1 SGHTA, CDR2 FQGNSA. The CDR3 runs to 14 residues. Trimming took off 1 base at V and 10 bases at J, with 16 bases between the two ends. The CDR3 protein is CASSLEGRRGGAFF. DNA for the CDR3: TGTGCCAGCAGCTTAGAGGGCAGGCGCGGCGGAGCTTTCTTT.

This clonotype occurred many times. The rearrangement uses TRBV28 and TRBJ2-7; D not resolved. This CDR3 has 14 residues. The germline CDR1 and CDR2 sequences are MDHEN and SYDVKM. The V and J ends lost 4 bases and 3 bases respectively, with 13 bases between them. CDR3 residues: CASSSDGTHYEQYF. The CDR3 DNA sequence: TGTGCCAGCAGTTCGGATGGTACCCACTACGAGCAGTACTTC.

The CDR3 reads CASSLSRTSGSYEQYF. In nucleotides, the CDR3 is TGCGCCAGCAGCTTATCTCGGACTAGCGGGAGTTACGAGCAGTACTTC. The chain uses TRBV4-1 and TRBJ2-7, with 13 positions matching TRBD2. CDR1 MGHRA and CDR2 YSYEKL come from the germline V gene. Losses at the gene ends were 5 bases for V and 4 bases for J; bases not matched to a gene: 8. This CDR3 region has 16 residues.

The V call is TRBV7-2, the J call TRBJ2-3; tentatively, D is TRBD2 (5 bases). CDR3 length equals 17 residues. Per the germline V gene, CDR1 is SGHTA and CDR2 is FQGNSA. The ends were cut back, 5 bases at V and 1 base at J, with 19 bases in the middle. CDR3 coding DNA: TGTGCCAGCAGCCCGCGGAGAGGCGGGTTTGGCACAGATACGCAGTATTTT. Its protein is CASSPRRGGFGTDTQYF.